Each of the 15 T cell receptor beta chains below was sequenced from the same sample in a study of brain T cells in children with intractable seizures. Only in-frame clones appear in the TCRdb table, and some are missing; sequencing was by immunoSEQ multiplex PCR. The sample consists of approximately 330,000 clones, 93% of them appearing once. Indicated time point: blood from clinic visit 5 months post-surgery; TSC patient then seizure free. Sample: peripheral blood, taken about 5 months after surgery. The receptor source for this set is a boy in the first two years of life with tuberous sclerosis and intractable seizures.

The rearrangement links TRBV19 to TRBJ1-2, with D hard to call. The V gene's germline CDR1 is LNHDA and CDR2 SQIVND (reference sequence). This CDR3 comprises 15 residues. The ends were cut back, 9 bases at V and 7 bases at J, with 24 bases in the middle. CDR3 nucleotide sequence: TGTGCCAGCCAAAGACACGTAGCCGATGGTAGTGGCTACACCTTC. It yields the protein CASQRHVADGSGYTF.

This rearrangement joins TRBV14 to TRBJ1-1; D unclear. Germline lookup yields CDR1 SGHDN and CDR2 FVKESK. This CDR3 region has 14 residues. V was trimmed by 0 bases and J by 1 base, leaving 6 bases between them. The CDR3 loop reads CASSQDTRNTEAFF. CDR3 nucleotides: TGTGCCAGCAGCCAAGATACCCGGAACACTGAAGCTTTCTTT.

This clone appeared once. The chain carries TRBV20-1 and TRBJ1-3; D unresolved. V was pared by 3 bases and J by 8 bases, with 14 bases between. CDR1 and CDR2 from the germline V gene are DFQATT and SNEGSKA (reference sequence). The CDR3 is made up of 13 amino acids. The CDR3 DNA reads as TGCAGTGCTAGTCAGCGCCGTGGGGACACCATATATTTT. The encoded protein is CSASQRRGDTIYF.

The chain uses TRBV3-1 (or the pseudogene TRBV3-2) and TRBJ1-2; no clear D. The CDR3 sequence is 14 residues long. V lost 4 bases and J lost 8, with 17 bases in between. CDR1 and CDR2 (germline): LGHDT, YNNKEL (reference sequence). Written as DNA, the CDR3 is TGTGCCAGCAGCCCGTCCGGGTTAACGGGCGGCTACACCTTC. It is translated as CASSPSGLTGGYTF.

The J gene is TRBJ1-5, the V gene TRBV6-5; D not resolved. Germline CDR1 reads MNHEY; CDR2 reads SVGAGI. V lost 5 bases and J lost 0, with 11 bases in between. The CDR3 sequence is 15 residues long. The CDR3 region has the DNA TGTGCCAGCAGTCCCTACGGAAATAGCAATCAGCCCCAGCATTTT. This translates into CASSPYGNSNQPQHF.

This sequence joins TRBV6-5 and TRBJ1-1, with D uncertain. This CDR3 has 13 amino acids. Germline CDR1 MNHEY, CDR2 SVGAGI. Trimming stripped 4 bases from V and 11 bases from J, with 17 bases between. Here the CDR3 reads CASSSPNLGAAFF. The DNA for the CDR3 is TGTGCCAGCAGTTCCCCAAACTTGGGTGCCGCTTTCTTT.

The rearrangement links TRBV5-8 to TRBJ2-2; 11 nucleotides match TRBD1. This CDR3 comprises 16 residues. V lost 2 bases, J lost 6 bases, and 6 bases stayed unmatched. The germline V gene encodes CDR1 SGHTS and CDR2 YDEGEE. CDR3 amino acids: CASSFVGQGVSGELFF. The CDR3 DNA sequence: TGTGCCAGCAGCTTCGTGGGACAGGGGGTGTCCGGGGAGCTGTTTTTT. Combining the CDR3 with reference TRBV5-8 and TRBJ2-2 gives the whole variable domain EAGVTQSPTHLIKTRGQQATLRCSPISGHTSVYWYQQALGLGLQFLLWYDEGEERNRGNFPPRFSGRQFPNYSSELNVNALELEDSALYLCASSFVGQGVSGELFFGEGSRLTVL.

The chain is built from TRBV19 and TRBJ1-5, with D possibly being TRBD1 (5 bases). The CDR3 covers 15 residues. V was trimmed by 0 bases and J by 9 bases, leaving 15 bases between them. The V gene's germline CDR1 is LNHDA and CDR2 SQIVND (reference sequence). CDR3 in DNA: TGTGCCAGTAGTATAGATCCAAAGGGGAGTGCGCCCCAGCATTTT. Translation gives CASSIDPKGSAPQHF.

A word on this clone: Other DNA sequences in the same sample also yield this CDR3. The chain has TRBV3-1 (or the pseudogene TRBV3-2) and TRBJ1-5; D gene ambiguous. Germline V CDR1 and CDR2: LGHDT, YNNKEL (reference sequence). Trimming removed 3 bases at V and 0 bases at J, with 3 bases between. This CDR3 spans 13 amino acids. CDR3 sequence: CASSQDSNQPQHF. CDR3 sequence (DNA): TGTGCCAGCAGCCAGGATAGCAATCAGCCCCAGCATTTT.

V gene TRBV25-1 combines with J gene TRBJ2-5; D perhaps matches TRBD2 (6 bases). Germline V lookup: CDR1 MGHDK, CDR2 SYGVNS. The CDR3 is 15 residues long. The ends were cut back, 2 bases at V and 5 bases at J, with 15 bases in the middle. The CDR3 DNA reads as TGTGCCAGCAGTGAAAGGAAGCGGAGGGGTGAGACCCAGTACTTC. Its translation: CASSERKRRGETQYF.

V gene TRBV5-1 combines with J gene TRBJ2-7; 8 nucleotides line up with TRBD2. The CDR3 sequence is 15 residues long. J lost 2 bases, V lost 4 bases, and 8 bases had no gene match. The germline CDR1 and CDR2 sequences are SGHRS and YFSETQ. For the CDR3, the DNA is TGCGCCAGCAGCCCGCCCCTAGCGGGTACCTACGAGCAGTACTTC. Its translation: CASSPPLAGTYEQYF.

The chain combines TRBV4-2 with TRBJ1-3, with 10 bases aligning to TRBD1. The CDR3 consists of 18 residues. After removal of 0 bases from V and 0 bases from J, the junction contained 5 bases not matched to a gene. The germline gives CDR1 LGHNA, CDR2 YNFKEQ. This chain's CDR3 is CASSQEWDRGNSGNTIYF. CDR3 bases: TGTGCCAGCAGCCAAGAGTGGGACAGGGGAAACTCTGGAAACACCATATATTTT.

The rearrangement links TRBV4-1 to TRBJ2-3; D is unclear. The V and J ends lost 0 bases and 2 bases respectively, with 6 bases between them. This CDR3 region has 14 residues. From germline, CDR1 is MGHRA and CDR2 YSYEKL. The CDR3 DNA sequence: TGCGCCAGCAGCCAAGAGCCGACCACAGATACGCAGTATTTT. It yields the protein CASSQEPTTDTQYF.

The chain combines TRBV11-3 with TRBJ2-7; 8 bases match TRBD1. The CDR3 has 14 amino acids. Per germline, CDR1 SGHNT and CDR2 YENEEA. V lost 5 bases to trimming and J lost 10 bases; unmatched junction nucleotides: 13. CDR3 sequence: CASSPQTGASTQYF. The CDR3 DNA reads as TGTGCCAGCAGCCCCCAGACAGGGGCATCCACACAGTACTTC. The full variable domain, its missing parts supplied by reference TRBV11-3 and TRBJ2-7, is EAGVVQSPRYKIIEKKQPVAFWCNPISGHNTLYWYLQNLGQGPELLIRYENEEAVDDSQLPKDRFSAERLKGVDSTLKIQPAELGDSAVYLCASSPQTGASTQYFGPGTRLTVT.

The J gene is TRBJ1-2, the V gene TRBV18; D unclear. This CDR3 region has 15 residues. CDR1 is KGHSH, CDR2 LQKENI, per germline. Trimming stripped 6 bases from V and 5 bases from J, with 19 bases between. CDR3 protein: CASSPAEPALYGYTF. As DNA, the CDR3 is TGTGCCAGCTCCCCGGCCGAGCCCGCCTTGTATGGCTACACCTTC.